These T cell receptor beta chains were read from a single sample in a study of T-cell reconstitution after alpha-beta-depleted transplantation in children. TCRdb ran MiXCR on the PCR reads and lists one entry per CDR3 protein. The sample lists a few hundred thousand distinct CDR3 sequences, about 9.4% occurring once. The starting material was PBMCs from the stem cell graft donor, obtained from the stem cell graft. The source of these receptors is a human donor who donated a stem cell graft to a child with acute lymphoblastic leukemia. Each CDR3 is given with its conserved first and last residue. D genes are given only for firm matches. Not all rows give a size; the values are once, few, many and, for expanded clones, a class.

j_call d_call clone_size v_call cdr3_nt cdr3_aa
TRBJ1-2 . few TRBV7-2 TGTGCCAGCAGCCCAAGGGGACCTACTAACTATGGCTACACCTTC CASSPRGPTNYGYTF
TRBJ2-5 . . TRBV7-8 TGTGCCAGCAGCTTTAGGGGGGAACGGGAGACCCAGTACTTC CASSFRGERETQYF
TRBJ2-7 . few TRBV12-3/TRBV12-4 TGTGCCAGCAGTCAAACACTGGGGGCTTACGAGCAGTACTTC CASSQTLGAYEQYF
TRBJ2-2 . . TRBV7-3 TGTGCCAGCAGCTTATCTAGCCTGGGCACCGGGGAGCTGTTTTTT CASSLSSLGTGELFF
TRBJ2-1 TRBD2 . TRBV7-8 TGTGCCAGCAGCTTACAACTAGCGGACTACAATGAGCAGTTCTTC CASSLQLADYNEQFF
TRBJ2-4 . many TRBV12-5 TGTGCTAGTGGTTTGGGAGCTGGATGGAAAAACATTCAGTACTTC CASGLGAGWKNIQYF
TRBJ2-1 TRBD2 few TRBV5-1 TGCGCCAGCTTCTCTGCGGGAGGTTCCTACAATGAGCAGTTCTTC CASFSAGGSYNEQFF
TRBJ1-1 TRBD1 few TRBV4-1 TGCGCCAGCAGCCAAGATCCACAGGGGGGGCCCACTGAAGCTTTCTTT CASSQDPQGGPTEAFF
TRBJ1-5 . few TRBV7-2 TGTGCCAGCAGCTTAGTAAGGGCCCCTCAGCCCCAGCATTTT CASSLVRAPQPQHF
TRBJ2-3 . . TRBV12-3/TRBV12-4 TGTGCCAGCAGTTACCGCACTAGCACAGATACGCAGTATTTT CASSYRTSTDTQYF
TRBJ2-7 TRBD1 . TRBV7-9 TGTGCCAGCAGCCGGGACAGGGGGAACGAGCAGTACTTC CASSRDRGNEQYF
TRBJ2-7 TRBD2 . TRBV7-8 TGTGCCAGCAGCCCTCCGATGCTAGCGGACTACGAGCAGTACTTC CASSPPMLADYEQYF
TRBJ2-2 . many TRBV9 TGTGCCAGCAGCCCCCGTCACACCGGGGAGCTGTTTTTT CASSPRHTGELFF
TRBJ2-7 . . TRBV30 TGTGCCTGGAGTGAACCGGGACCGCACTACGAGCAGTACTTC CAWSEPGPHYEQYF
TRBJ2-7 TRBD2 . TRBV5-1 TGCGCCAGCAGCTTTCTAGCGGGAGAGTGGTCTGAAGAGCAGTACTTC CASSFLAGEWSEEQYF
TRBJ2-3 TRBD2 . TRBV12-3/TRBV12-4 TGTGCCAGCAGTTTATGGCTAGCGGGAGTAGATACGCAGTATTTT CASSLWLAGVDTQYF
TRBJ2-3 . many TRBV27 TGTGCCAGCAGTTCACCCCAGACTCGACCGGGTCATACGCAGTATTTT CASSSPQTRPGHTQYF
TRBJ1-5 . . TRBV7-2 TGTGCCAGCAGCTTATCGGGGGCGCCCCGGCAGCCCCAGCATTTT CASSLSGAPRQPQHF
TRBJ1-5 . few TRBV9 TGTGCCAGCAGCGTGGACATCTCTCAGCCCCAGCATTTT CASSVDISQPQHF
TRBJ1-1 . few TRBV7-9 TGTGCCAGCACTGAGTTGGGCAACACTGAAGCTTTCTTT CASTELGNTEAFF
TRBJ2-5 . . TRBV6-2/TRBV6-3 TGTGCCAGCAGGGAAAGTGGGGGACGAGAGACCCAGTACTTC CASRESGGRETQYF
TRBJ2-3 TRBD2 many TRBV4-2 TGTGCCAGCAGCTCAAGCGGGAGGACAGATACGCAGTATTTT CASSSSGRTDTQYF
TRBJ2-3 TRBD2 few TRBV7-9 TGTGCCAGCAGCTTATTTACTAGCGGGAGTACAGATACGCAGTATTTT CASSLFTSGSTDTQYF
TRBJ2-7 TRBD2 many TRBV14 TGTGCCAGCAGCCCGAGGGAACTAGCGGGACCGCGGAGCTACGAGCAGTACTTC CASSPRELAGPRSYEQYF
TRBJ2-1 TRBD2 . TRBV6-2/TRBV6-3 TGTGCCAGCAGTTACTCCCCGGGAGGGACCAACTCCTACAATGAGCAGTTCTTC CASSYSPGGTNSYNEQFF
TRBJ2-7 . once TRBV5-1 TGCGCCAGCAGCTCGGACAGCTCCCCCTACGAGCAGTACTTC CASSSDSSPYEQYF
TRBJ2-7 TRBD2 . TRBV15 TGTGCCACCAGCAGAGATGGGGAGGGGTTCACCTACGAGCAGTACTTC CATSRDGEGFTYEQYF
TRBJ2-5 . . TRBV25-1 TGTGCCAGCAGTGAAGAGCGGTTCCAAGAGACCCAGTACTTC CASSEERFQETQYF
TRBJ2-3 . few TRBV20-1 TGCAGTGCGTCCGGGACGGGCATCGGAGATACGCAGTATTTT CSASGTGIGDTQYF
TRBJ2-7 . few TRBV29-1 TGCAGCGTTGAAAATGGCGGCTCCTACGAGCAGTACTTC CSVENGGSYEQYF
TRBJ2-7 . few TRBV15 TGTGCCACCAGCAGGGGAGACTACTCCTACGAGCAGTACTTC CATSRGDYSYEQYF
TRBJ2-1 . . TRBV10-3 TGTGCCATCAAGGCACTGGATACCGGGGAGCAGTTCTTC CAIKALDTGEQFF
TRBJ2-4 . . TRBV12-5 TGTGCTAGTGGTTCGCCCGGACTAGCCAAAAACATTCAGTACTTC CASGSPGLAKNIQYF
TRBJ2-1 . . TRBV11-2 TGTGCCAGCAGCCCCTCGGGACGGCCTATGTTCTTC CASSPSGRPMFF
TRBJ2-1 TRBD2 . TRBV11-2 TGTGCCAGCAGCTACTATAGCGGGGCCGGGGGCGAGCAGTTCTTC CASSYYSGAGGEQFF
TRBJ1-3 . few TRBV5-1 TGCGCCAGCAGCTTGGTAGGCCCCGGAAACACCATATATTTT CASSLVGPGNTIYF
TRBJ2-7 . few TRBV24-1 TGTGCCACCAGTGACTATCACTCCTACGAGCAGTACTTC CATSDYHSYEQYF
TRBJ1-4 . few TRBV5-5 TGTGCCAGCAGCTTGTCCAGTGCTGAAAAACTGTTTTTT CASSLSSAEKLFF
TRBJ1-5 . few TRBV27 TGTGCCAGCAGTTCTCTCCAGGGAGGGGGAGACCTACGCAATCAGCCCCAGCATTTT CASSSLQGGGDLRNQPQHF
TRBJ2-6 . . TRBV15 TGTGCCACCAGCAGAGTCGGGACAGGCGGGAGCTCTGGGGCCAACGTCCTGACTTTC CATSRVGTGGSSGANVLTF
TRBJ2-3 . few TRBV12-3/TRBV12-4 TGTGCCAGCAGTTTTGCCGAAGCAGTTACGCAGTATTTT CASSFAEAVTQYF
TRBJ2-1 . many TRBV29-1 TGCAGCGTTGATCCAGACGGCGTGTCTACCTACAATGAGCAGTTCTTC CSVDPDGVSTYNEQFF
TRBJ2-4 . many TRBV27 TGTGCCAGCAGTTTAGTAGGGACCCGTCGAGCCAAAAACATTCAGTACTTC CASSLVGTRRAKNIQYF
TRBJ2-2 . . TRBV12-3/TRBV12-4 TGTGCCAGCAGTTTTTGGCGGCCTAACGTTGCCGGGGAGCTGTTTTTT CASSFWRPNVAGELFF
TRBJ1-1 . . TRBV3-1 TGTGCCAGCAGCCATACAGGGTCTGCTTTCTTT CASSHTGSAFF
TRBJ2-7 . . TRBV7-9 TGTGCCAGCAGCTTAGGGGCGGAGATCTACGAGCAGTACTTC CASSLGAEIYEQYF
TRBJ2-7 TRBD1 . TRBV27 TGTGCCAGCAAAGAGGGACAGACTTACTCCTACGAGCAGTACTTC CASKEGQTYSYEQYF
TRBJ2-7 . few TRBV5-1 TGCGCCAGCAGCTTGGCGTCGCAATCCTACGAGCAGTACTTC CASSLASQSYEQYF
TRBJ2-7 . few TRBV20-1 TGCAGTGCTGGGCAGACCTACGAGCAGTACTTC CSAGQTYEQYF
TRBJ2-7 . . TRBV20-1 TGCTGTGCTAGAGATGTTTCGGGGCGGGGGCTCCCCTACGAGCAGTACTTC CCARDVSGRGLPYEQYF
TRBJ1-2 TRBD1 few TRBV7-9 TGTGCCAGCAGCTCGACAGGGGGCGCGGAAGGCTACACCTTC CASSSTGGAEGYTF
TRBJ1-1 . many TRBV3-1 TGTGCCAGCAGCCAAGTGGGCGGCCGGTTGACTGAAGCTTTCTTT CASSQVGGRLTEAFF
TRBJ2-3 TRBD1 . TRBV11-2 TGTGCCAGCAGCTTACCAGGGGGCTCCACAGATACGCAGTATTTT CASSLPGGSTDTQYF